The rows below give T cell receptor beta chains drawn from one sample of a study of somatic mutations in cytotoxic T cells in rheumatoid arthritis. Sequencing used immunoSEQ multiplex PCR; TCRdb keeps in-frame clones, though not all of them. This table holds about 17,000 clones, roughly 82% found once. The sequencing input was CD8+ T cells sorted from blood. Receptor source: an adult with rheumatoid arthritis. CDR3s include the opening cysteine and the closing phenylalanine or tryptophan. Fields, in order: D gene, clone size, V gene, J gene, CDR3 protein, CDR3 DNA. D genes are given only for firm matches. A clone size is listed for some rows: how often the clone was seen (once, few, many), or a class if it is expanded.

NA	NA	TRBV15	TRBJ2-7	CATSRGLDEQYF	TGTGCCACCAGCAGAGGACTGGACGAGCAGTACTTC
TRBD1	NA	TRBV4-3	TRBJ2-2	CASSQGTGRAGELFF	TGCGCCAGCAGCCAAGGGACAGGGCGTGCCGGGGAGCTGTTTTTT
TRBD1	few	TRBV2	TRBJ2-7	CASSTRTVTGASRHEQYF	TGTGCCAGCAGTACTCGAACGGTGACAGGGGCAAGCAGGCACGAGCAGTACTTC
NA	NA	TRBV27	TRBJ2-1	CASSLWLGQSYNEQFF	TGTGCCAGCAGTTTATGGCTCGGACAATCCTACAATGAGCAGTTCTTC
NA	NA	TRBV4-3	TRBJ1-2	CASSQDSTGAYYGYTF	TGCGCCAGCAGCCAAGACTCGACCGGGGCCTACTATGGCTACACCTTC
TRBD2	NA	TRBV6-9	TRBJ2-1	CASSPAPSGSGGSYNEQFF	TGTGCCAGCAGCCCGGCCCCTAGCGGGAGTGGGGGCTCCTACAATGAGCAGTTCTTC
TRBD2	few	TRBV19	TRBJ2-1	CASSIVSGVVNEQFF	TGTGCCAGTAGTATAGTTAGCGGGGTAGTTAATGAGCAGTTCTTC
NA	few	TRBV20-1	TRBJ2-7	CSARDPSEQYF	TGCAGTGCTAGAGATCCCAGCGAGCAGTACTTC
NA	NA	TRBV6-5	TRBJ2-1	CASSYSRGYNEQFF	TGTGCCAGCAGTTACTCGAGGGGGTACAATGAGCAGTTCTTC
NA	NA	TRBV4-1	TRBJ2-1	CASRSYNEQFF	TGCGCCAGCAGGTCCTACAATGAGCAGTTCTTC
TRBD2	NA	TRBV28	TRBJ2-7	CAITGGRAWNEQYF	TGTGCCATCACCGGTGGGAGGGCTTGGAACGAGCAGTACTTC
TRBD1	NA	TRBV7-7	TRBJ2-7	CASSPGTGGRSYEQYF	TGTGCCAGCAGCCCGGGGACAGGGGGCCGCTCCTACGAGCAGTACTTC
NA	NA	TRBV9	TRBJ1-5	CPRRYEGNQPQHF	TGTCCTAGACGATACGAAGGCAATCAGCCCCAGCATTTT
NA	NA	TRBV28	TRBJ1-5	CASSLNYGGRVNQPQHF	TGTGCCAGCAGTTTAAACTATGGGGGCAGGGTAAATCAGCCCCAGCATTTT
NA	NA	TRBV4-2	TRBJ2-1	CASSQERGVLYNEQFF	TGTGCCAGCAGCCAAGAACGAGGGGTGCTCTACAATGAGCAGTTCTTC
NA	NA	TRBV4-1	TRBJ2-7	CASSFNYEQYF	TGCGCCAGCAGCTTCAACTACGAGCAGTACTTC
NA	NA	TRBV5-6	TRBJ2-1	CASSPAGGRLYNEQFF	TGTGCCAGCAGCCCGGCCGGGGGCCGTTTGTACAATGAGCAGTTCTTC
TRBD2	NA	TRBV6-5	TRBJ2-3	CASSYRPAGDVDTQYF	TGTGCCAGCAGTTACAGGCCAGCGGGAGATGTGGATACGCAGTATTTT
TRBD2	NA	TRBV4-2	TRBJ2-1	CASSQEGLAGVDEQFF	TGTGCCAGCAGCCAAGAGGGGTTAGCGGGGGTGGATGAGCAGTTCTTC
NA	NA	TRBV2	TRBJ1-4	CASSNIATNEKLFF	TGTGCCAGCAGCAACATAGCTACTAATGAAAAACTGTTTTTT
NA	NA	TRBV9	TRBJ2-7	CASSALDRSPGEQYF	TGTGCCAGCAGCGCCCTTGACAGGTCCCCCGGGGAGCAGTACTTC
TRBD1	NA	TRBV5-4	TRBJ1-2	CASSLAGDSLNYGYTF	TGTGCCAGCAGCTTGGCAGGGGACAGCCTTAACTATGGCTACACCTTC
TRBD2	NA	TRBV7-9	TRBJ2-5	CASSGGTSGNQETQYF	TGTGCCAGCAGCGGAGGGACTAGCGGAAACCAAGAGACCCAGTACTTC
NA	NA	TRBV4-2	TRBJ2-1	CASSQEGSITNNEQFF	TGTGCCAGCAGCCAAGAAGGCTCTATAACCAACAATGAGCAGTTCTTC
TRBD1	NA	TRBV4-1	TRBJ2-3	CASSHGTDTDTQYF	TGCGCCAGCAGCCATGGGACAGACACAGATACGCAGTATTTT
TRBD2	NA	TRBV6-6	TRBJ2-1	CASSRTTSGSYNEQFF	TGTGCCAGCAGTCGCACGACTAGCGGGAGCTACAATGAGCAGTTCTTC
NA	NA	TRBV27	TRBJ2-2	CASRGGDGELFF	TGTGCCAGCAGGGGAGGTGACGGGGAGCTGTTTTTT
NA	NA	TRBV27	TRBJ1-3	CASTADGNTIYF	TGTGCCAGCACGGCAGATGGAAACACCATATATTTT
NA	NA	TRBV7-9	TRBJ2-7	CASSLVSRQIADHEQYF	TGTGCCAGCAGCTTAGTTTCAAGACAGATCGCTGATCACGAGCAGTACTTC
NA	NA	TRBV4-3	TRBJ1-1	CASSHRGGATEAFF	TGCGCCAGCAGCCACCGTGGGGGGGCCACTGAAGCTTTCTTT
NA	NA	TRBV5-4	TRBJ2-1	CASRPGILRNEQFF	TGTGCCAGCAGGCCAGGGATCTTGAGGAATGAGCAGTTCTTC
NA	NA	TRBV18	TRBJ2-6	CASSPGFGANVLTF	TGTGCCAGCTCACCAGGGTTCGGGGCCAACGTCCTGACTTTC
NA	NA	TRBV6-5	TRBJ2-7	CASSAGPPYEQYF	TGTGCCAGCAGTGCCGGGCCCCCCTACGAGCAGTACTTC
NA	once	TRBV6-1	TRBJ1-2	CASTFRGFGYGYTF	TGTGCCAGCACCTTCAGAGGGTTTGGCTATGGCTACACCTTC
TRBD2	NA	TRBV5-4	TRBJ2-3	CASRAGTRIDTQYF	TGTGCCAGCAGGGCCGGGACTAGAATAGATACGCAGTATTTT
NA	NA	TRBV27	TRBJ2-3	CASTGADTQYF	TGTGCCAGCACCGGGGCAGATACGCAGTATTTT
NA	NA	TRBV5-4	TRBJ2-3	CASSLVGDTQYF	TGTGCCAGCAGCTTGGTCGGAGATACGCAGTATTTT
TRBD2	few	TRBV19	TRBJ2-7	CASSRLAGYDEYF	TGTGCCAGTAGTAGGTTAGCGGGATATGATGAGTACTTC
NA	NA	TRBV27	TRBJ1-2	CATRFGGFFYGYTF	TGTGCCACACGCTTCGGGGGATTCTTTTATGGCTACACCTTC
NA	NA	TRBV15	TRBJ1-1	CATSLAGNTEAFF	TGTGCCACCAGCCTTGCAGGGAACACTGAAGCTTTCTTT
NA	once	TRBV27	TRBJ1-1	CASSLSGGWNTEAFF	TGTGCCAGCAGTTTATCTGGGGGCTGGAACACTGAAGCTTTCTTT
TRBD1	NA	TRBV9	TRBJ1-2	CASSAGTGGNGYTF	TGTGCCAGCAGCGCTGGGACAGGGGGAAATGGCTACACCTTC
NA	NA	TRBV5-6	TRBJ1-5	CASSLGQVGNQPQHF	TGTGCCAGCAGCTTGGGGCAGGTAGGCAATCAGCCCCAGCATTTT
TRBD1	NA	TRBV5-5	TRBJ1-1	CASSLGQGGTMNTEAFF	TGTGCCAGCAGCTTAGGACAGGGTGGGACGATGAACACTGAAGCTTTCTTT
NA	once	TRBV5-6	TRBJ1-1	CASSLGGGWEDEAFF	TGTGCCAGCAGCTTAGGTGGGGGGTGGGAGGATGAAGCTTTCTTT
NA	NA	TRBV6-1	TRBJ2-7	CASSEGLTYEQYF	TGTGCCAGCAGTGAGGGGCTGACCTACGAGCAGTACTTC
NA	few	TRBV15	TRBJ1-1	CATSRGANTEAFF	TGTGCCACCAGCAGAGGTGCAAACACTGAAGCTTTCTTT
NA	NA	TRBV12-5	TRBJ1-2	CASGFPRDPGYGYTF	TGTGCTAGTGGTTTTCCCCGGGATCCCGGCTATGGCTACACCTTC
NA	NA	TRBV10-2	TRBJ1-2	CASSETEISNYGYTF	TGCGCCAGCAGTGAAACGGAAATCTCTAACTATGGCTACACCTTC
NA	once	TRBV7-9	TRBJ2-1	CASSLLESFYNEQFF	TGTGCCAGCAGCTTATTGGAGTCCTTTTACAATGAGCAGTTCTTC
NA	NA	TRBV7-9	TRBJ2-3	CASSGRDTLTPARADTQYF	TGTGCCAGCAGCGGACGGGACACCCTTACCCCGGCCAGGGCAGATACGCAGTATTTT
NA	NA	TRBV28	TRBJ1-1	CASSLRVLPEAFF	TGTGCCAGCAGTTTGAGGGTATTACCTGAAGCTTTCTTT
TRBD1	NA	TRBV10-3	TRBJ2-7	CAISPGQSYEQYF	TGTGCCATCAGTCCGGGACAGTCCTACGAGCAGTACTTC
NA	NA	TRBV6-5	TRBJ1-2	CASSQLNYGYTF	TGTGCCAGCAGCCAACTTAACTATGGCTACACCTTC
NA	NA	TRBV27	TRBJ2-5	CASSPSQGSDETQYF	TGTGCCAGCAGTCCAAGTCAGGGATCTGATGAGACCCAGTACTTC